Shown below are 20 T cell receptor beta chains from a single sample sequenced in a study of early stage breast cancer tumors. Only in-frame clones appear in the TCRdb table, and some are missing; sequencing was by immunoSEQ multiplex PCR. The sample consists of fewer than 80,000 clones, around 80% of them appearing once. Sequencing used blood. Receptor source: a person aged 40-50 years with breast cancer.

The chain couples TRBV7-9 to TRBJ1-2, with D unresolved. This CDR3 is built from 15 residues. Per the germline V gene, CDR1 is SEHNR and CDR2 is FQNEAQ (reference sequence). Between the trimmed V and J ends, which lost 2 bases and 4 bases, there was a span of 14 bases. DNA for the CDR3: TGTGCCAGCAGCTTACCCTCTGTGGACCTCTATGGCTACACCTTC. As protein: CASSLPSVDLYGYTF. Together with reference TRBV7-9 and TRBJ1-2, the CDR3 gives the full variable domain: DTGVSQNPRHKITKRGQNVTFRCDPISEHNRLYWYRQTLGQGPEFLTYFQNEAQLEKSRLLSDRFSAERPKGSFSTLEIQRTEQGDSAMYLCASSLPSVDLYGYTFGSGTRLTVV.

The chain joins TRBV30 to TRBJ1-2, with 7 nucleotides matching TRBD1. The CDR3 runs 14 residues. Trimming at V came to 1 base and at J to 2 bases, leaving 4 bases not matched to a gene. Germline CDR1 reads GTSNPN; CDR2 reads SVGIG (reference sequence). The CDR3 region is CAWSGQGRNYGYTF. CDR3 DNA sequence: TGTGCCTGGAGTGGACAGGGTCGGAACTATGGCTACACCTTC.

The rearrangement uses TRBV6-1 and TRBJ1-5; D unclear. The germline gives CDR1 MNHNS, CDR2 SASEGT. Between the trimmed V and J ends, which lost 3 bases and 6 bases, there was a span of 15 bases. This CDR3 has 15 amino acids. This chain's CDR3 is CASSEVEGGFQPQHF. Written as DNA, the CDR3 is TGTGCCAGCAGTGAGGTGGAGGGTGGTTTTCAGCCCCAGCATTTT.

The rearrangement joins TRBV9 to TRBJ2-2; D uncertain. Trimming removed 7 bases at V and 3 bases at J, with 13 bases between. Germline lookup yields CDR1 SGDLS and CDR2 YYNGEE. The CDR3 has 14 residues. CDR3 in DNA: TGTGCCAGCGACCTAGATCGGTACACCGGGGAGCTGTTTTTT. Amino acid sequence: CASDLDRYTGELFF.

The V and J genes are TRBV7-2 and TRBJ1-2, with TRBD1 identical over 7 bases. With V trimmed by 1 base and J by 3 bases, 8 bases remained unmatched. The CDR3 extends over 16 amino acids. CDR1 is SGHTA, CDR2 FQGNSA, per germline. The CDR3 region is CASSLVAGTEYYGYTF. The CDR3 nucleotides are TGTGCCAGCAGCTTAGTCGCAGGGACAGAGTACTATGGCTACACCTTC.

The rearrangement links TRBV19 to TRBJ2-1; TRBD2 matches 14 bases. The germline V gene encodes CDR1 LNHDA and CDR2 SQIVND (reference sequence). The ends lost 4 bases at V and 3 bases at J; junction bases unmatched: 5. The CDR3 runs 17 residues. The CDR3 DNA sequence: TGTGCCAGTAGTAAAGGGACTAGCGGGAGTATCTACAATGAGCAGTTCTTC. The encoded protein is CASSKGTSGSIYNEQFF.

The chain has TRBV7-3 and TRBJ2-3; possible D gene TRBD2, 5 bases. CDR3 length equals 15 residues. With 1 base removed from V and 5 bases from J, the gap between germline ends came to 13 bases. The germline gives CDR1 SGHTA, CDR2 FQGTGA. The CDR3 DNA follows: TGTGCCAGCAGCTTAAGGCACGGGGTGGGAGATACGCAGTATTTT. Amino acids: CASSLRHGVGDTQYF.

The J gene is TRBJ2-5, the V gene TRBV29-1; D gene unclear. CDR1 SQVTM and CDR2 ANQGSEA come from the germline V gene. The V end was cut by 8 bases, the J end by 5 bases, with 12 bases between. The CDR3 is 11 amino acids. CDR3 sequence reads: CSSSARETQYF. The CDR3 nucleotides read TGCAGCTCGAGTGCCCGGGAGACCCAGTACTTC. The full variable domain, rest sourced from reference TRBV29-1 and TRBJ2-5, is SAVISQKPSRDICQRGTSLTIQCQVDSQVTMMFWYRQQPGQSLTLIATANQGSEATYESGFVIDKFPISRPNLTFSTLTVSNMSPEDSSIYLCSSSARETQYFGPGTRLLVL.

V gene TRBV5-1 combines with J gene TRBJ1-2; TRBD1 is a possible D gene (5 bases). Trimming took 0 bases from V and 5 from J, leaving 11 bases between them. The germline V gene encodes CDR1 SGHRS and CDR2 YFSETQ. This CDR3 comprises 14 residues. The CDR3 nucleotides are TGCGCCAGCAGCTTGGGGCAGGGACTATATGGCTACACCTTC. Protein product: CASSLGQGLYGYTF. The variable domain in full, with the rest retrieved from reference TRBV5-1 and TRBJ1-2, is KAGVTQTPRYLIKTRGQQVTLSCSPISGHRSVSWYQQTPGQGLQFLFEYFSETQRNKGNFPGRFSGRQFSNSRSEMNVSTLELGDSALYLCASSLGQGLYGYTFGSGTRLTVV.

The CDR3 loop reads CASSPTENNYGYTF. Here the CDR3 DNA reads TGTGCCAGCAGTCCCACGGAGAATAACTATGGCTACACCTTC. The V gene is TRBV27, the J gene TRBJ1-2; unclear D gene. Looked up from germline, CDR1 is MNHEY and CDR2 is SMNVEV (reference sequence). Deletions cut 5 bases from V and 1 base from J, with 11 bases between. CDR3 length equals 14 residues.

The gene calls are TRBV4-1 and TRBJ1-3, with 7 bases aligning to TRBD1. Germline CDR1 and CDR2: MGHRA and YSYEKL. Losses at the gene ends were 0 bases for V and 0 bases for J; bases not matched to a gene: 8. This CDR3 has 18 amino acids. The CDR3 DNA reads as TGCGCCAGCAGCCAAGAGCCGGGACAGATGAGCTCTGGAAACACCATATATTTT. As protein: CASSQEPGQMSSGNTIYF.

The chain recombines TRBV27 with TRBJ2-3; perhaps TRBD2 as D (6 bases). Germline V CDR1 and CDR2: MNHEY, SMNVEV (reference sequence). The V end lost 4 bases, the J end lost 5 bases, and 13 bases lay between the germline ends. The CDR3 is 14 amino acids. CDR3 sequence reads: CASSSFGGRDTQYF. Written as DNA, the CDR3 is TGTGCCAGCAGTTCCTTCGGGGGAAGAGATACGCAGTATTTT.

This chain links TRBV9 with TRBJ2-2, with D hard to call. The CDR3 runs to 14 residues. The germline gives CDR1 SGDLS, CDR2 YYNGEE. Trimming removed 1 base from V and 2 bases from J, with 6 bases in between. In nucleotides, the CDR3 is TGTGCCAGCAGCGTATCAGGAAACACCGGGGAGCTGTTTTTT. This sequence encodes CASSVSGNTGELFF. The full variable domain, in which reference TRBV9 and TRBJ2-2 provide the parts outside the CDR3, is DSGVTQTPKHLITATGQRVTLRCSPRSGDLSVYWYQQSLDQGLQFLIQYYNGEERAKGNILERFSAQQFPDLHSELNLSSLELGDSALYFCASSVSGNTGELFFGEGSRLTVL.

This chain links TRBV6-5 with TRBJ1-4; D is ambiguous. The CDR3 extends over 15 amino acids. V was clipped by 7 bases and J by 0 bases, with 12 bases between them. Germline-derived CDR1 and CDR2 are MNHEY and SVGAGI. CDR3 protein: CASTRTAATNEKLFF. The CDR3 region has the DNA TGTGCCAGCACCCGTACAGCTGCAACTAATGAAAAACTGTTTTTT.

This clone appeared once. The chain is built from TRBV13 and TRBJ1-1, with 7 bases lining up with TRBD1. The CDR3 contains 14 residues. V dropped 5 bases and J dropped 3; count of bases not matched to a gene: 6. Germline V gene sequence: CDR1 PRHDT, CDR2 FYEKMQ (reference sequence). As DNA, the CDR3 is TGTGCCAGCAGCGTCAGGGGGGAGTACACTGAAGCTTTCTTT. As protein: CASSVRGEYTEAFF.

V is TRBV5-1 and J is TRBJ1-1; unclear D gene. The ends were cut back, 2 bases at V and 4 bases at J, with 12 bases in the middle. This CDR3 region has 14 residues. The V gene's germline CDR1 is SGHRS and CDR2 YFSETQ. The CDR3 region has the DNA TGCGCCAGCAGCTTCGGAGCCCGGGGCACTGAAGCTTTCTTT. Translated: CASSFGARGTEAFF. Filled out from reference TRBV5-1 and TRBJ1-1, the complete variable domain reads KAGVTQTPRYLIKTRGQQVTLSCSPISGHRSVSWYQQTPGQGLQFLFEYFSETQRNKGNFPGRFSGRQFSNSRSEMNVSTLELGDSALYLCASSFGARGTEAFFGQGTRLTVV.

The chain employs TRBV2 and TRBJ2-1; weak D call: TRBD2 (7 bases). Germline CDR1 reads SNHLY; CDR2 reads FYNNEI. This CDR3 is built from 15 residues. The V end was cut by 5 bases, the J end by 2 bases, with 13 bases between. The CDR3 sequence is CASSQRGGPYNEQFF. DNA of the CDR3: TGTGCCAGCAGTCAAAGGGGGGGCCCCTACAATGAGCAGTTCTTC.

This chain links TRBV5-1 with TRBJ2-1; no clear D gene. Looked up from germline, CDR1 is SGHRS and CDR2 is YFSETQ. V shed 1 base and J shed 5 bases, with 7 bases lying between them. The CDR3 is made up of 13 amino acids. CDR3: CASSLTPNNEQFF. In DNA, the CDR3 is TGCGCCAGCAGCTTGACCCCTAACAATGAGCAGTTCTTC.

This clone has a handful of counts. The gene calls are TRBV7-9 and TRBJ1-1; no reliable D call. The CDR3 contains 15 residues. CDR1 and CDR2 (germline): SEHNR, FQNEAQ (reference sequence). V dropped 2 bases and J dropped 2 bases, with 12 bases sitting between them. The CDR3 reads CASSLRIGTNTEAFF. CDR3 in DNA: TGTGCCAGCAGCTTACGGATAGGAACCAACACTGAAGCTTTCTTT.

This chain joins TRBV9 and TRBJ2-6; D is undetermined. This CDR3 is built from 17 residues. CDR1 and CDR2 (germline): SGDLS, YYNGEE. The V end was cut by 0 bases, the J end by 4 bases, with 14 bases between. Here the CDR3 reads CASSVDPWPAGANVLTF. CDR3 bases: TGTGCCAGCAGCGTAGACCCGTGGCCGGCCGGGGCCAACGTCCTGACTTTC.